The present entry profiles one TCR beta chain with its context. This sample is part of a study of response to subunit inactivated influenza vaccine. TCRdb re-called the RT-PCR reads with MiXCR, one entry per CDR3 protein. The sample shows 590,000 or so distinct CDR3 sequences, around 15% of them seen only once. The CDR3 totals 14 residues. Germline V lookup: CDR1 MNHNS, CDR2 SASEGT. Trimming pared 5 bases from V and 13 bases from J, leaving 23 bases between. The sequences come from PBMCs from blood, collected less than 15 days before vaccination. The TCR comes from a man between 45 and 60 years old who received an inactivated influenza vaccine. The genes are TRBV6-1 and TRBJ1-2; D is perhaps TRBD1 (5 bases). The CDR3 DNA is TGTGCCAGCAGTCCCCGGGACCGGGCATGGAGTTGCACCTTC. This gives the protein CASSPRDRAWSCTF.